The sequence of this T cell receptor beta chain was determined in a study of T-cell reconstitution after alpha-beta-depleted transplantation in children. General observations from the study: Most T-cell counts and diversity one year after the transplant came from T cells that were newly produced. Several hundred rapidly expanded clones from non-depleted graft cells reportedly supplied alpha-beta T cells about two months post-transplant.

During its preparation, the TCRbeta library received unique molecular identifiers. TCRdb called the PCR reads again in MiXCR, with one record for every CDR3 protein. The profile shows 780,000 or so distinct CDR3 sequences, roughly 16% of them singletons. The CDR3 has 19 amino acids. The V and J ends lost 1 base and 5 bases, in that order; junction bases with no gene match: 17. Germline loops: CDR1 SGHRS, CDR2 YFSETQ. Regarding this clonotype: Its antigen remains unidentified.

V gene TRBV5-1 combines with J gene TRBJ2-5, with 10 bases that match TRBD2. Material: PBMCs, mostly from graft donor cells, obtained 360 days after TCRalphabeta/CD19-depleted stem cell transplant. The source is a male patient aged 10 to 17 who had a stem cell transplant for acute lymphoblastic leukemia, so the T cells may come from the graft donor. The CDR3 spells CASSLRLAGAGGTSETQYF. The CDR3 coding sequence is TGCGCCAGCAGCTTGCGGCTAGCGGGAGCCGGGGGCACAAGCGAGACCCAGTACTTC. Together with reference TRBV5-1 and TRBJ2-5, the CDR3 gives the full variable domain: KAGVTQTPRYLIKTRGQQVTLSCSPISGHRSVSWYQQTPGQGLQFLFEYFSETQRNKGNFPGRFSGRQFSNSRSEMNVSTLELGDSALYLCASSLRLAGAGGTSETQYFGPGTRLLVL.